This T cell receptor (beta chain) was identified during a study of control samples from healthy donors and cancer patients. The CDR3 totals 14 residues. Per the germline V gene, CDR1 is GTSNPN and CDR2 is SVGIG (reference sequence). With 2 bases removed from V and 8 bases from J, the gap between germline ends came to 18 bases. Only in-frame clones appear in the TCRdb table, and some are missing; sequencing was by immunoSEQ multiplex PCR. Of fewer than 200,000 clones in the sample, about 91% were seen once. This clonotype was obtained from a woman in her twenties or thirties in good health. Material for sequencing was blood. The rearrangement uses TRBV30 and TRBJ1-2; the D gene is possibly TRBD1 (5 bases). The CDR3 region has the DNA TGTGCCTGGAGTAATATTCGGGGACTTGAAGGCTACACCTTC. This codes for CAWSNIRGLEGYTF.